This entry lists 24 T cell receptor beta chains sequenced from one sample in a study of patients and donors after allogeneic stem cell transplantation. One entry per CDR3 protein results from TCRdb running MiXCR on the RT-PCR reads. The profile shows some 880,000 distinct CDR3 sequences, more than 15% of them singletons. Input material: blood, either unsorted or a sorted T cell fraction (not recorded which). The receptors derive from a human donor who was either an allogeneic HSCT recipient or a stem cell or donor lymphocyte infusion donor (not recorded which). It is not recorded whose cells these are; they may come from a transplant donor.

The V and J genes are TRBV5-1 and TRBJ1-1; D perhaps matches TRBD1 (5 bases). The germline V gene has CDR1 SGHRS and CDR2 YFSETQ. The CDR3 is 16 amino acids. V dropped 4 bases and J dropped 5 bases, with 21 bases sitting between them. CDR3 in amino acids: CASSPRATGGSTEAFF. CDR3 in DNA: TGCGCCAGCAGCCCCCGGGCCACAGGAGGGTCGACTGAAGCTTTCTTT.

This clonotype was detected a few times. V gene TRBV4-1 combines with J gene TRBJ2-5, with D tentatively TRBD1 or TRBD2 (6 bases each). The CDR3 is 15 amino acids. V lost 2 bases and J 4 bases, leaving 14 bases between the germline ends. Germline CDR1 reads MGHRA; CDR2 reads YSYEKL. The CDR3, as DNA: TGCGCCAGCAGCCAAATAGCGGCCAGGGGAGAGACCCAGTACTTC. Amino acids: CASSQIAARGETQYF.

The V and J genes are TRBV14 and TRBJ2-3; 8 nucleotides agree with TRBD2. J gave up 6 bases and V 2 bases, and 4 bases lay outside the gene matches. The CDR3 has 14 residues. Per the germline V gene, CDR1 is SGHDN and CDR2 is FVKESK. CDR3 region: CASSQRAGADTQYF. CDR3 nucleotide sequence: TGTGCCAGCAGCCAACGAGCGGGGGCGGATACGCAGTATTTT.

This chain joins TRBV20-1 and TRBJ1-2; D call uncertain. Germline V gene lookup returns CDR1 DFQATT and CDR2 SNEGSKA (reference sequence). This CDR3 spans 8 amino acids. With 4 bases removed from V and 6 bases from J, the gap between germline ends came to 0 bases. The CDR3 reads CSANGYTF. As DNA, the CDR3 is TGCAGTGCTAATGGCTACACCTTC.

V and J are TRBV5-1 and TRBJ1-1; the D is unclear. The CDR3 sequence is 13 residues long. V dropped 5 bases and J dropped 2 bases, with 10 bases sitting between them. Looked up from germline, CDR1 is SGHRS and CDR2 is YFSETQ. The CDR3 here is CASRMRVNTEAFF. The CDR3 DNA sequence: TGCGCCAGCAGGATGAGGGTAAACACTGAAGCTTTCTTT.

This clonotype has only a few counts. J is TRBJ1-1 and V is TRBV20-1; D perhaps matches TRBD1 (6 bases). This CDR3 contains 13 residues. With 4 bases removed from V and 0 bases from J, the gap between germline ends came to 9 bases. Looked up from germline, CDR1 is DFQATT and CDR2 is SNEGSKA (reference sequence). CDR3 bases: TGCAGTGCTACGGGACACGTGAACACTGAAGCTTTCTTT. Amino acids: CSATGHVNTEAFF.

The table lists this clonotype with many counts. The genes are TRBV6-1 and TRBJ1-1; D may be TRBD1 (6 bases). Deletions cut 5 bases from V and 2 bases from J, with 18 bases between. There are 16 residues in the CDR3. CDR1 MNHNS and CDR2 SASEGT come from the germline V gene. The CDR3 reads CASSRPTQGINTEAFF. DNA of the CDR3: TGTGCCAGCAGTCGACCTACCCAGGGGATCAACACTGAAGCTTTCTTT.

The chain links TRBV12-3 or TRBV12-4 to TRBJ1-2; TRBD1 agrees at 9 bases. V was clipped by 4 bases and J by 14 bases; unmatched bases: 14. The CDR3 sequence is 14 residues long. CDR3 bases: TGTGCCAGCAGTTCCCACCGGGACAGGGTCGCTGGGACCTTC. This codes for CASSSHRDRVAGTF.

Ten or more counts support this clonotype. For the CDR3, the DNA is TGTGCCAGCAGTTTTGGAGGGACAGGGGGCCCCCCAGATACGCAGTATTTT. It translates to CASSFGGTGGPPDTQYF. This chain uses TRBV12-3 or TRBV12-4 with TRBJ2-3, with TRBD1 matching over 12 bases. This CDR3 is 17 amino acids long. Germline trimming cut 3 bases from V and 4 bases from J; bases unmatched to any gene: 8.

The J gene is TRBJ1-5, the V gene TRBV4-1; TRBD1 might be the D (6 bases). Germline V gene data show CDR1 as MGHRA and CDR2 as YSYEKL. This CDR3 comprises 15 residues. Trimming took off 3 bases at V and 2 bases at J, with 11 bases between the two ends. The CDR3, as DNA: TGCGCCAGCAGCCAGCAGGGGTCGGGCAATCAGCCCCAGCATTTT. It codes for CASSQQGSGNQPQHF.

This clonotype was counted between two and nine times. The rearrangement links TRBV4-3 to TRBJ1-1, with D uncertain. The V and J ends lost 2 bases and 3 bases respectively, with 7 bases between them. Germline V gives CDR1 LGHNA, CDR2 YSLEER. The CDR3 is made up of 13 amino acids. The CDR3 nucleotides read TGCGCCAGCAGCCAAAGACCCGACACTGAAGCTTTCTTT. Translated, it gives CASSQRPDTEAFF.

This clonotype has a count of ten or more. The chain couples TRBV15 to TRBJ1-5; D might be TRBD1 (6 bases). V was trimmed by 6 bases and J by 5 bases, leaving 20 bases between them. Germline CDR1 reads LNHNV; CDR2 reads YYDKDF (reference sequence). The CDR3 extends over 16 amino acids. In DNA form, the CDR3 reads TGTGCCACCAGTAAGACAGGAGGGAAGTGGGATCAGCCCCAGCATTTT. Its translation: CATSKTGGKWDQPQHF.

This clonotype was counted only a few times. This rearrangement joins TRBV20-1 to TRBJ1-4; D remains ambiguous. CDR3 length: 13 amino acids. Per germline, CDR1 DFQATT and CDR2 SNEGSKA (reference sequence). V dropped 3 bases and J dropped 6 bases, with 11 bases sitting between them. The CDR3 protein is CSASPVDDEKLFF. The CDR3 DNA is TGCAGTGCTAGTCCGGTGGATGATGAAAAACTGTTTTTT.

The chain links TRBV3-1 to TRBJ1-3; D is unclear. Germline CDR1 is LGHDT and CDR2 is YNNKEL (reference sequence). V lost 4 bases and J 4 bases, leaving 14 bases between the germline ends. There are 15 residues in the CDR3. The CDR3 DNA follows: TGTGCCAGCAGCCTAAATATTGAACCAGGAAACACCATATATTTT. Translating it yields CASSLNIEPGNTIYF.

The rearrangement links TRBV7-6 to TRBJ2-7; no clear D. The germline V and J ends were trimmed by 8 bases and 6 bases, with 11 bases remaining between them. The CDR3 length is 11 residues. In germline, CDR1 is SGHVS, CDR2 FNYEAQ. The CDR3 here is CASGPPSEQYF. The CDR3 DNA sequence: TGTGCCAGCGGACCTCCTAGCGAGCAGTACTTC.

This clonotype was observed many times. This chain joins TRBV29-1 and TRBJ2-5, with D possibly matching TRBD2 (6 bases). The CDR3 extends over 12 amino acids. CDR1 is SQVTM and CDR2 is ANQGSEA in the germline V gene. This CDR3 reads CTGTRPRETQYF. The CDR3 nucleotides are TGCACAGGGACTCGCCCCCGAGAGACCCAGTACTTC.

V and J are TRBV5-1 and TRBJ2-1; 7 bases are shared with TRBD2. Per germline, CDR1 SGHRS and CDR2 YFSETQ. The trim removed 4 bases at V and 6 bases at J, leaving 10 bases unmatched. The CDR3 sequence is 15 residues long. CDR3 in DNA: TGCGCCAGCAGCCCCTTTTCGGGGGAGGGCAATGAGCAGTTCTTC. This encodes CASSPFSGEGNEQFF. Together with reference TRBV5-1 and TRBJ2-1, the CDR3 gives the full variable domain: KAGVTQTPRYLIKTRGQQVTLSCSPISGHRSVSWYQQTPGQGLQFLFEYFSETQRNKGNFPGRFSGRQFSNSRSEMNVSTLELGDSALYLCASSPFSGEGNEQFFGPGTRLTVL.

This clonotype was detected ten times or more. Here the CDR3 DNA reads TGCGCCAGCAGCCAAGAGAACTTCTCCTACAATGAGCAGTTCTTC. It translates to CASSQENFSYNEQFF. The chain links TRBV4-3 to TRBJ2-1; D unresolved. The CDR3 extends over 15 amino acids. V was cut by 0 bases and J by 0 bases, with 6 bases left in between. In germline, CDR1 is LGHNA, CDR2 YSLEER.

This clonotype was recorded many times. In nucleotides, the CDR3 is TGTGCCAGCAGCCCCAACGGGGGGGCCGAGTTCTTC. Its protein is CASSPNGGAEFF. The chain couples TRBV12-3 or TRBV12-4 to TRBJ2-1, with 8 bases aligning to TRBD2. Trimming removed 6 bases from V and 14 bases from J; junction bases left unmatched: 9. The CDR3 totals 12 residues.

The chain is built from TRBV5-6 and TRBJ2-7; D is possibly TRBD1 (6 bases). V shed 1 base and J shed 3 bases, with 11 bases lying between them. The CDR3 has 14 residues. Germline V CDR1 and CDR2: SGHDT, YYEEEE. CDR3 bases: TGTGCCAGCAGCTTGCACAGGGTCCACTACGAGCAGTACTTC. Its protein product is CASSLHRVHYEQYF.

CDR3 sequence: CASTVGVLKETQYF. CDR3 nucleotide sequence: TGTGCCAGCACAGTAGGGGTTCTCAAAGAGACCCAGTACTTC. V is TRBV2 and J is TRBJ2-5, with D possibly matching TRBD1 (5 bases). There are 14 residues in the CDR3. V was pared by 7 bases and J by 3 bases, with 15 bases between. Germline CDR1 and CDR2: SNHLY and FYNNEI.

This clonotype has only a few counts. The CDR3 DNA reads TGTGCCAGCAGTTACGGGGGGCGCCCCTATGGCTACACCTTC. Translated, it gives CASSYGGRPYGYTF. The genes are TRBV6-5 and TRBJ1-2, with D possibly being TRBD1 (6 bases). This CDR3 has 14 amino acids. Trimming took off 2 bases at V and 4 bases at J, with 11 bases between the two ends. Germline V gives CDR1 MNHEY, CDR2 SVGAGI.

This clonotype was picked up a small number of times. The chain carries TRBV30 and TRBJ1-5; D uncertain. The CDR3 contains 13 residues. CDR1 is GTSNPN, CDR2 SVGIG, per germline (reference sequence). Trimming stripped 2 bases from V and 5 bases from J, with 10 bases between. Here the CDR3 DNA reads TGTGCCTGGAGTCCAAACGGGGATCAGCCCCAGCATTTT. As protein: CAWSPNGDQPQHF.

This clonotype was detected only a few times. The chain employs TRBV6-1 and TRBJ1-1, with D perhaps matching TRBD1 (5 bases). CDR3 size: 15 residues. CDR1 MNHNS and CDR2 SASEGT come from the germline V gene. Deletions cut 7 bases from V and 3 bases from J, with 18 bases between. The CDR3: CASTLNRFKDTEAFF. CDR3 sequence (DNA): TGTGCCAGCACCCTGAACAGGTTTAAGGACACTGAAGCTTTCTTT.